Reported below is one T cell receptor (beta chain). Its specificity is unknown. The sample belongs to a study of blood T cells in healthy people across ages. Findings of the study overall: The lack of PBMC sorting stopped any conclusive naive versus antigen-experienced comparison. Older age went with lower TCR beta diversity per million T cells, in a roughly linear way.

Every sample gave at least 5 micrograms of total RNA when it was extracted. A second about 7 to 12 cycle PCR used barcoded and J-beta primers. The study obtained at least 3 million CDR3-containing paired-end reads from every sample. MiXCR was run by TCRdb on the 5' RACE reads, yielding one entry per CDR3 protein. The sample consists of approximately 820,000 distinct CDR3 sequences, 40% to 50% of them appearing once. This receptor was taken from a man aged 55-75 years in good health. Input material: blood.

CDR3 in DNA: TGCAGTGCTAGATCCTCGGGGGGCGGTGAGCAGTTCTTC. Protein product: CSARSSGGGEQFF. The chain uses TRBV20-1 and TRBJ2-1, with a tentative D call TRBD2 (7 bases). The CDR3 loop spans 13 amino acids. V was trimmed by 2 bases and J by 9 bases, leaving 14 bases between them. CDR1 and CDR2 (germline): DFQATT, SNEGSKA (reference sequence).